This T cell receptor beta chain is from a study of identical twins. General observations from the study: There is a chance that invariant MAIT and iNKT cells partially muddied zero-insertion analyses.

The ends were cut back, 1 base at V and 5 bases at J, with 6 bases in the middle. Germline values: CDR1 SGHVS, CDR2 FQNEAQ. The CDR3 has 13 amino acids. Many counts were recorded for this clonotype. Antigen: not known. TCRdb called the 5' RACE reads again in MiXCR, with one record for every CDR3 protein. The sample holds 200,000 to 300,000 distinct CDR3 sequences; 7.5% are singletons and the top ten take 5.4%. These data were likewise used in another study, on yellow fever vaccine responses in identical twins.

The clonotype comes from a woman aged 18-35 years in good health. The sample comprised CD8+ T cells sorted from blood. The rearrangement joins TRBV7-8 to TRBJ2-1; D is unclear. CDR3 nucleotides: TGTGCCAGCAGCTTAGACCAGAACAATGAGCAGTTCTTC. Translating gives CASSLDQNNEQFF.